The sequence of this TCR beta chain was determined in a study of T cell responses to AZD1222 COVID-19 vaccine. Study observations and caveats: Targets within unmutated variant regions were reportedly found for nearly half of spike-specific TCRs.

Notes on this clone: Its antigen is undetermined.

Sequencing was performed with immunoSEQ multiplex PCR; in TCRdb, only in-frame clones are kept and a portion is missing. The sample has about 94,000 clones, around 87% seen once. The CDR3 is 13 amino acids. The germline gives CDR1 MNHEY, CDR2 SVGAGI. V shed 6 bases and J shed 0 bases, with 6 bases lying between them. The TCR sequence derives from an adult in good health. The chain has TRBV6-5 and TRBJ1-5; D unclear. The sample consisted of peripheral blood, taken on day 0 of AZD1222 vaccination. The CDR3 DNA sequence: TGTGCCAGCAGGCGCTATAGCAATCAGCCCCAGCATTTT. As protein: CASRRYSNQPQHF.